This TCR beta chain was documented in a study of beta chain features in type 1 diabetes. Across the whole study: No patient-donor differences in age, gender, total cells or subset yield. General study points: Patients with type 1 diabetes carried fewer insertions and had more deletions at their VDJ junctions. PCR might favor shorter templates, but any such skew would affect patients and controls equally.

This clone was counted only a few times. What it binds is not known. Sequence at one end of the junction differs from germline and may be a read error. This CDR3 region has 16 residues. Germline lookup yields CDR1 SNHLY and CDR2 FYNNEI. Every bit of the isolated RNA underwent reverse transcription, so sequencing read expressed TCRB transcripts. The repertoire was sequenced with immunoSEQ multiplex PCR; TCRdb's copy has only in-frame clones and lacks some. The table lists 250,000 to 350,000 clones, about 15% of them singletons, with around 7% in the top ten. Naive, central memory, regulatory and stem cell-like memory cells within the CD4+ compartment were sorted using CD45RO/CCR7/CD25/CD127/CD95/CD27.

The chain joins TRBV2 to TRBJ1-1, with D possibly being TRBD1 (5 bases). What was sequenced was central memory CD4+ T cells from blood. The receptor was derived from a young man in good health. The CDR3 here is CASSEGPGKVNTEAFF. The CDR3, as DNA: TGTGCCAGCAGCGAAGGTCCAGGGAAGGTGAACACTGAAGCTTTCTTT.